This T cell receptor beta chain originates from a study of a mutant IDH1 vaccine in newly diagnosed glioma. Overall study: Treated patients, 62.5% male and around 40% female, averaged about 40 years of age. Most patients had radiochemotherapy with temozolomide before enrollment; others had one alone.

Noted time point: week 35, safety follow-up. The vaccine gave 300 ug of a 20-mer mutant IDH1 peptide subcutaneously per dose. The CDR3 contains 14 residues. Trimming removed 1 base from V and 3 bases from J, with 7 bases in between. CDR1 and CDR2 from the germline V gene are SGHTA and FQGNSA. Study-wide results and caveats: Changes in top peripheral clonotypes did not appear linked to pseudoprogression. Patients mounted vaccine-induced immune responses in 93.3% of cases.

On this clone: No antigen is known for it.

Sequencing was performed with immunoSEQ multiplex PCR; in TCRdb, only in-frame clones are kept and a portion is missing. The data contain 68,000 or so clones, approximately 81% of them singletons. Here the sequenced sample was PBMCs, taken from a glioma patient whose treatment included an IDH1 peptide vaccine. The genes are TRBV7-2 and TRBJ1-5; D gene ambiguous. The receptor was isolated from a man aged 18-30 years with glioma. This chain's CDR3 is CASSLGRNNQPQHF. CDR3 nucleotide sequence: TGTGCCAGCAGCTTAGGGCGGAACAATCAGCCCCAGCATTTT.